This T cell receptor beta chain appears in the sequencing data of a study of blood T cell repertoires in COVID-19. The method was immunoSEQ multiplex PCR; TCRdb's version includes in-frame clones alone and lacks a portion of them. The table has around 160,000 clones, around nine tenths seen once. The material sequenced was peripheral blood. The clonotype comes from a human donor in a cohort sampled during active COVID-19.

This CDR3 reads CASSLFGTGDLFEQYF. DNA for the CDR3: TGCGCCAGCAGCTTGTTCGGGACAGGGGATTTGTTCGAGCAGTACTTC. This chain links TRBV5-1 with TRBJ2-7; 10 positions agree with TRBD1. The germline V gene encodes CDR1 SGHRS and CDR2 YFSETQ. V shed 1 base, J shed 6 bases, and the junction held 10 bases outside the gene matches. The CDR3 runs 16 residues.